The TCR beta chain described here comes from a study of identical twins. TCRdb re-called the 5' RACE reads through MiXCR, storing one row per CDR3 protein. Seen here are about 1.7 million distinct CDR3 sequences, roughly 35% observed once, and the top ten hold 0.25% to 0.3%. This clonotype turned up a few times. The germline V gene has CDR1 SGHRS and CDR2 YFSETQ. Trimming stripped 6 bases from V and 0 bases from J, with 14 bases between. The CDR3 has 15 amino acids. Source material: cord blood. The chain recombines TRBV5-1 with TRBJ2-3; the D gene could be TRBD1 or TRBD2 (5 bases each). This sequence was found in a newborn girl in good health. Written as DNA, the CDR3 is TGCGCCAGCACGGGACGGGGCACTAGCACAGATACGCAGTATTTT. Encoded protein: CASTGRGTSTDTQYF.